A single sample is the source of the 29 T cell receptor beta chains below, sequenced in a study of CD8 T cells in Susac syndrome. After extraction with the RNeasy kit, roughly 0.45 to 1 ug of the RNA was reverse transcribed using random hexamers. TCRdb itself ran the immunoSEQ multiplex PCR reads through MiXCR, one entry per CDR3 protein. Of more than 95,000 distinct CDR3 sequences in the sample, 93% were seen once. The sequencing input was CD8+ T cells from PBMCs. The receptors originated from a human donor with multiple sclerosis.

The V and J genes are TRBV7-9 and TRBJ2-2; D perhaps matches TRBD1 (5 bases). Germline CDR1 SEHNR, CDR2 FQNEAQ (reference sequence). The CDR3 length is 15 residues. Between the trimmed V and J ends, which lost 2 bases and 5 bases, there was a span of 12 bases. CDR3 sequence reads: CASSLWGASTGELFF. The CDR3 DNA reads TGTGCCAGCAGCTTATGGGGCGCCAGTACCGGGGAGCTGTTTTTT. Supplemented by reference TRBV7-9 and TRBJ2-2, the full variable domain reads DTGVSQNPRHKITKRGQNVTFRCDPISEHNRLYWYRQTLGQGPEFLTYFQNEAQLEKSRLLSDRFSAERPKGSFSTLEIQRTEQGDSAMYLCASSLWGASTGELFFGEGSRLTVL.

The rearrangement uses TRBV5-1 and TRBJ2-2; D is unclear. V was trimmed by 4 bases and J by 0 bases, leaving 10 bases between them. In germline, CDR1 is SGHRS, CDR2 YFSETQ. This CDR3 comprises 15 residues. In DNA form, the CDR3 reads TGCGCCAGCAGCGATTTGACCTCGAACACCGGGGAGCTGTTTTTT. Protein product: CASSDLTSNTGELFF.

CDR3 in amino acids: CASRLINSPLHF. CDR3 bases: TGTGCCAGCAGACTTATAAATTCACCCCTCCACTTT. The chain employs TRBV27 and TRBJ1-6; D is unresolved. The ends were cut back, 6 bases at V and 7 bases at J, with 7 bases in the middle. The CDR3 spans 12 residues. The germline V gene encodes CDR1 MNHEY and CDR2 SMNVEV (reference sequence).

About this clonotype itself: The conserved phenylalanine or tryptophan normally closing the CDR3 is absent here, so this likely arose from a read error. V usage is TRBV29-1 and J usage is TRBJ2-1, with D perhaps given as TRBD1 or TRBD2 (6 bases each). Trimming took off 4 bases at V and 7 bases at J, with 17 bases between the two ends. There are 14 residues in the CDR3. Germline V gives CDR1 SQVTM, CDR2 ANQGSEA. CDR3 DNA: TGCAGCGTTGTGAAGGGGGGAACCGATAATGAGCAGTTCTCC. This encodes CSVVKGGTDNEQFS.

For the CDR3, the DNA is TGTGCCACCAGCAGAGATCTGGCAGGGGGTAAGGAGACCCAGTACTTC. As protein: CATSRDLAGGKETQYF. The chain joins TRBV15 to TRBJ2-5, with TRBD1 identical over 7 bases. CDR1 is LNHNV, CDR2 YYDKDF, per germline (reference sequence). The CDR3 runs 16 residues. Trimming cost V 0 bases and J 5 bases; bases outside gene matches: 9.

The chain has TRBV5-6 and TRBJ1-5, with D possibly being TRBD1 (5 bases). Germline assignment: CDR1 SGHDT and CDR2 YYEEEE. V lost 3 bases, J lost 1 base, and 11 bases lay in between. The CDR3 is 15 residues long. CDR3 sequence: CASSSGEGSNQPQHF. DNA for the CDR3: TGTGCCAGCAGCTCGGGGGAGGGGAGCAATCAGCCCCAGCATTTT.

V gene TRBV12-5 combines with J gene TRBJ1-1; tentatively, D is TRBD1 (5 bases). Trimming left V 0 bases short and J 0 bases short, with 14 bases between. The CDR3 spans 17 residues. Germline V lookup: CDR1 LGHNT, CDR2 FRNRAP. The CDR3 reads CASGLVDRGPMNTEAFF. The CDR3 nucleotides read TGTGCTAGTGGTTTGGTAGATAGGGGCCCCATGAACACTGAAGCTTTCTTT.

The gene calls are TRBV9 and TRBJ2-3; TRBD1 aligns across 11 bases. After removal of 3 bases from V and 6 bases from J, the junction contained 12 bases not matched to a gene. Germline V gene sequence: CDR1 SGDLS, CDR2 YYNGEE. The CDR3 totals 17 residues. In DNA, the CDR3 is TGTGCCAGCAGCGGGCTCCGGGACAGGGGGGGAAAGGATACGCAGTATTTT. Residues: CASSGLRDRGGKDTQYF.

J is TRBJ1-5 and V is TRBV12-5; no definite D call. V lost 6 bases and J 0 bases, leaving 9 bases between the germline ends. Germline assignment: CDR1 LGHNT and CDR2 FRNRAP. This CDR3 comprises 14 residues. The CDR3 DNA is TGTGCTAGTGGCCCGACAAGTAGCAATCAGCCCCAGCATTTT. Its protein product is CASGPTSSNQPQHF.

This chain connects TRBV7-4 to TRBJ2-5; 14 nucleotides align to TRBD2. Germline V gene lookup returns CDR1 SGHVT and CDR2 SQSDAQ. The CDR3 totals 18 residues. With 5 bases clipped from V and 4 bases from J, the junction kept 12 bases outside the gene matches. CDR3 sequence: CASSLWGLAGVSGETQYF. Written as DNA, the CDR3 is TGTGCCAGCAGCCTTTGGGGACTAGCGGGAGTGTCGGGAGAGACCCAGTACTTC.

The V and J genes are TRBV6-1 and TRBJ2-5; no clear D gene. The CDR3 length is 14 residues. Germline CDR1 is MNHNS and CDR2 is SASEGT. V lost 8 bases and J lost 4, with 17 bases in between. The CDR3 protein is CASQQKRVPETQYF. Here the CDR3 DNA reads TGTGCCAGCCAACAAAAACGGGTCCCAGAGACCCAGTACTTC.

The gene calls are TRBV5-1 and TRBJ2-7, with D possibly being TRBD1 (5 bases). CDR3 size: 13 residues. Germline V gives CDR1 SGHRS, CDR2 YFSETQ. V was shortened by 3 bases and J by 3 bases, with 10 bases between the two germline ends. The CDR3 region has the DNA TGCGCCAGCAGCTATGGACAAGACTACGAGCAGTACGTC. Amino acids: CASSYGQDYEQYV.

This clonotype was seen only once. CDR3 in amino acids: CAGGDNEQFF. CDR3 nucleotide sequence: TGTGCCGGGGGGGACAATGAGCAGTTCTTC. The chain employs TRBV2 and TRBJ2-1; TRBD2 aligns across 7 bases. This CDR3 comprises 10 residues. The V and J ends lost 11 bases and 5 bases, in that order; junction bases with no gene match: 0. Per the germline V gene, CDR1 is SNHLY and CDR2 is FYNNEI.

The V gene is TRBV15, the J gene TRBJ2-7; the match to TRBD1 covers 7 bases. Germline trimming cut 0 bases from V and 3 bases from J; bases unmatched to any gene: 8. The CDR3 totals 16 residues. Per the germline V gene, CDR1 is LNHNV and CDR2 is YYDKDF (reference sequence). Written as DNA, the CDR3 is TGTGCCACCAGCAGAGATCCTGGGTACAGGGGCTACGAGCAGTACTTC. It specifies CATSRDPGYRGYEQYF.

CDR3 sequence: CASSSVTDRGHEQFF. CDR3 nucleotide sequence: TGCGCCAGCAGCTCCGTCACCGACAGGGGCCATGAGCAGTTCTTC. V is TRBV5-1 and J is TRBJ2-1, with 8 bases lining up with TRBD1. Germline V CDR1 and CDR2: SGHRS, YFSETQ. V gave up 3 bases and J gave up 8 bases; unmatched junction bases: 10. The CDR3 is made up of 15 amino acids.

This clonotype was observed once. This rearrangement joins TRBV29-1 to TRBJ1-1; D uncertain. V was clipped by 3 bases and J by 0 bases, with 8 bases between them. The CDR3 loop spans 13 amino acids. Germline V gene lookup returns CDR1 SQVTM and CDR2 ANQGSEA. The CDR3 protein is CSVDPGLNTEAFF. As DNA, the CDR3 is TGCAGCGTTGACCCGGGATTGAACACTGAAGCTTTCTTT.

The chain uses TRBV12-5 and TRBJ2-5, with D perhaps TRBD2 (7 bases). Germline CDR1 reads LGHNT; CDR2 reads FRNRAP. With 2 bases removed from V and 4 bases from J, the gap between germline ends came to 11 bases. The CDR3 is 14 residues long. The CDR3 coding sequence is TGTGCTAGTGGTTTGAGGGGGGGTCCAGAGACCCAGTACTTC. Its translation: CASGLRGGPETQYF.

The chain employs TRBV6-2 or TRBV6-3 and TRBJ2-1; no clear D gene. The germline V gene encodes CDR1 MNHEY and CDR2 SVGEGT. The CDR3 consists of 11 residues. Deletions cut 2 bases from V and 6 bases from J, with 2 bases between. The DNA of the CDR3 is TGTGCCAGCAGTTACGGCAATGAGCAGTTCTTC. Translation: CASSYGNEQFF.

The chain has TRBV20-1 and TRBJ2-1; TRBD2 agrees at 9 bases. Germline V gene data show CDR1 as DFQATT and CDR2 as SNEGSKA (reference sequence). V lost 3 bases, J lost 5 bases, and 5 bases stayed unmatched. This CDR3 spans 14 amino acids. In DNA form, the CDR3 reads TGCAGTGCTAGGTTTAGCGGGAGACACAATGAGCAGTTCTTC. Translation gives CSARFSGRHNEQFF.

The chain recombines TRBV20-1 with TRBJ2-1; D remains ambiguous. The V end lost 8 bases, the J end lost 1 base, and 9 bases lay between the germline ends. CDR1 is DFQATT, CDR2 SNEGSKA, per germline (reference sequence). The CDR3 consists of 12 residues. CDR3 sequence reads: CSTLTSYNEQFF. CDR3 DNA sequence: TGCAGTACCCTGACATCCTACAATGAGCAGTTCTTC.

This clonotype occurred a few times. The V call is TRBV5-1, the J call TRBJ2-2, with D tentatively TRBD2 (5 bases). Trimming took 4 bases from V and 4 from J, leaving 11 bases between them. This CDR3 comprises 14 residues. The germline gives CDR1 SGHRS, CDR2 YFSETQ. CDR3 sequence: CASSDWTGTGELFF. The CDR3 DNA follows: TGCGCCAGCAGCGATTGGACTGGCACCGGGGAGCTGTTTTTT.

The rearrangement links TRBV25-1 to TRBJ2-1; 7 bases fit TRBD2. Trimming at V came to 0 bases and at J to 8 bases, leaving 1 base not matched to a gene. CDR3 size: 13 residues. The germline CDR1 and CDR2 sequences are MGHDK and SYGVNS. CDR3 nucleotide sequence: TGTGCCAGCAGTGAATATGGGGGGGATGAGCAGTTCTTC. Amino acid sequence: CASSEYGGDEQFF.

V and J are TRBV9 and TRBJ2-7, with 9 positions matching TRBD2. This CDR3 is built from 16 residues. Germline CDR1 SGDLS, CDR2 YYNGEE. V shed 4 bases, J shed 5 bases, and the junction held 13 bases outside the gene matches. CDR3 in amino acids: CASSLKGGTSIDEQYF. As DNA, the CDR3 is TGTGCCAGCAGCCTCAAAGGGGGGACTAGCATCGACGAGCAGTACTTC.

The chain carries TRBV12-3 or TRBV12-4 and TRBJ2-5; 8 bases are a match to TRBD1. CDR3 length: 14 residues. V trimming: 5 bases; J trimming: 5 bases; junction bases outside the gene matches: 7. DNA for the CDR3: TGTGCCAGCAGTCACCAGGGACAGGAGGAGACCCAGTACTTC. This translates into CASSHQGQEETQYF.

A single count supports this clonotype. The V and J genes are TRBV7-2 and TRBJ1-1; 10 bases match TRBD1. In germline, CDR1 is SGHTA, CDR2 FQGNSA. V lost 4 bases and J lost 5; bases outside the gene matches: 7. This CDR3 has 15 residues. Here the CDR3 DNA reads TGTGCCAGCAGCTCTCGGGGACAGGGGAGGACTGAAGCTTTCTTT. It is translated as CASSSRGQGRTEAFF.

The V gene is TRBV13, the J gene TRBJ2-3, with 7 bases aligning to TRBD1. J lost 3 bases, V lost 5 bases, and 17 bases had no gene match. CDR3 length: 18 residues. CDR1 and CDR2 from the germline V gene are PRHDT and FYEKMQ (reference sequence). The CDR3 reads CASSPTHGRGLKTDTQYF. The CDR3 nucleotides are TGTGCCAGCAGCCCGACCCACGGTAGGGGGCTGAAGACAGATACGCAGTATTTT.

This rearrangement joins TRBV28 to TRBJ2-5; the D call may be TRBD1 or TRBD2 (5 bases each). The CDR3 extends over 14 amino acids. The germline gives CDR1 MDHEN, CDR2 SYDVKM. The V end was cut by 3 bases, the J end by 4 bases, with 12 bases between. CDR3 DNA: TGTGCCAGCAGTTTCAAGGGTGGGGGAGAGACCCAGTACTTC. Its translation is CASSFKGGGETQYF. Full variable domain (outside the CDR3, taken from reference TRBV28 and TRBJ2-5): DVKVTQSSRYLVKRTGEKVFLECVQDMDHENMFWYRQDPGLGLRLIYFSYDVKMKEKGDIPEGYSVSREKKERFSLILESASTNQTSMYLCASSFKGGGETQYFGPGTRLLVL.

The chain links TRBV25-1 to TRBJ2-5; D is unresolved. CDR3 length: 13 residues. The V gene's germline CDR1 is MGHDK and CDR2 SYGVNS. The V end was cut by 8 bases, the J end by 2 bases, with 12 bases between. CDR3 sequence (DNA): TGTGCCAGCGCACCTGGACCACAAGAGACCCAGTACTTC. It yields the protein CASAPGPQETQYF.

In nucleotides, the CDR3 is TGTGCCAGCAGCCAGGGCCAACGTGAAATTAAAGAGACCCAGTACTTC. It is translated as CASSQGQREIKETQYF. The chain combines TRBV14 with TRBJ2-5; the D is unclear. V was clipped by 3 bases and J by 3 bases, with 17 bases between them. The germline V gene encodes CDR1 SGHDN and CDR2 FVKESK. The CDR3 contains 16 residues.